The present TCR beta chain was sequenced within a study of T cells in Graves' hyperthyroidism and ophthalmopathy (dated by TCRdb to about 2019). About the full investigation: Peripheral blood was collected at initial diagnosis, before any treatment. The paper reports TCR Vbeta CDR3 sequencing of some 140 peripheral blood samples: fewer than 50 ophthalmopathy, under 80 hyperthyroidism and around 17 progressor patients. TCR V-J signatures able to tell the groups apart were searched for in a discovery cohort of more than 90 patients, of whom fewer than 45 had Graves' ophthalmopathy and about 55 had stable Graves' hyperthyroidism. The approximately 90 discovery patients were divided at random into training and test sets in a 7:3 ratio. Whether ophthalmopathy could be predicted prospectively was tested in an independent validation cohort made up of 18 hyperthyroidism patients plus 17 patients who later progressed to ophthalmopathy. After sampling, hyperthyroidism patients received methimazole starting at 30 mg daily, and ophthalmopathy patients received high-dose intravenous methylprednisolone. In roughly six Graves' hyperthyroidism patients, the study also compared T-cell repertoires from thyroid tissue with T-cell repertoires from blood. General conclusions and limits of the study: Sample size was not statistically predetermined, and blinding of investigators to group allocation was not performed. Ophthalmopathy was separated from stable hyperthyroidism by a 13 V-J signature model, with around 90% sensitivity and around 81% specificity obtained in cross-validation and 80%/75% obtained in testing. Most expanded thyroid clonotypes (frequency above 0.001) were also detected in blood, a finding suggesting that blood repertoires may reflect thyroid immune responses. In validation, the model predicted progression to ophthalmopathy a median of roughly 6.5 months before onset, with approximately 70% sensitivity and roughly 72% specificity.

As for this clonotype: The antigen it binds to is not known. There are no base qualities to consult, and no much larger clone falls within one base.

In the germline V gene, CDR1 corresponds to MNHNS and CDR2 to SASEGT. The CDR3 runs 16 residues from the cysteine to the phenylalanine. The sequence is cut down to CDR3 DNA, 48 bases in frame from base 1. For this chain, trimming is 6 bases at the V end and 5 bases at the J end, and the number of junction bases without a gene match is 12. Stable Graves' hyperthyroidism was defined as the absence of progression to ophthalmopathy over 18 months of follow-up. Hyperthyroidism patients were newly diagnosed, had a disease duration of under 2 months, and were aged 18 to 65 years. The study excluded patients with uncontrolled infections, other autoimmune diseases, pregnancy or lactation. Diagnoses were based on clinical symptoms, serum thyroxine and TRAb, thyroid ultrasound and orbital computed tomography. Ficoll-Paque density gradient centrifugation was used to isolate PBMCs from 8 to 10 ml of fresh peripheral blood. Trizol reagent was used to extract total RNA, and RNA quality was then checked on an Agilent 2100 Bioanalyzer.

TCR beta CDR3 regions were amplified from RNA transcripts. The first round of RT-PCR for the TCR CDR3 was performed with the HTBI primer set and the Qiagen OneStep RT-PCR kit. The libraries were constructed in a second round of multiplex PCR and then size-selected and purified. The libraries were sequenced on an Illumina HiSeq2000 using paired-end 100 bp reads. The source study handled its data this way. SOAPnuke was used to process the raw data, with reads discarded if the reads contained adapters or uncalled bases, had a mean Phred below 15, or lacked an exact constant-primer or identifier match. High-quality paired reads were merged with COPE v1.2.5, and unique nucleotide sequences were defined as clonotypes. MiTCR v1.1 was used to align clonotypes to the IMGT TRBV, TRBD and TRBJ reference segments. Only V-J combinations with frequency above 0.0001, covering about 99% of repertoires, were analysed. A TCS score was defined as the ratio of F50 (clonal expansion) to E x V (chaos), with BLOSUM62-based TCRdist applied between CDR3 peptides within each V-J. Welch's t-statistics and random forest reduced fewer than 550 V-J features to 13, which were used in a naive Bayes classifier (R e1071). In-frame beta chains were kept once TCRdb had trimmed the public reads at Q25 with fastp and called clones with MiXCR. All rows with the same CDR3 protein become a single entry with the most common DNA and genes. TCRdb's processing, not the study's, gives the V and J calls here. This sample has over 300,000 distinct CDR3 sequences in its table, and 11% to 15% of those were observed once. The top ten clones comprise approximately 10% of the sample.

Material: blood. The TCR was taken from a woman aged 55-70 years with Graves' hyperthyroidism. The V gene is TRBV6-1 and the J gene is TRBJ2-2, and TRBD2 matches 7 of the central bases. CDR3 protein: CASRSGGLQNTGELFF. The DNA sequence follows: TGTGCCAGCAGGTCCGGGGGACTACAAAATACCGGGGAGCTGTTTTTT.